A selection of T cell receptor beta chains follows, all from one sample in a study of blood T cell repertoires in COVID-19. The protocol was immunoSEQ multiplex PCR, while the TCRdb copy is restricted to in-frame clones and leaves out a portion. The sample contains around 200,000 clones, roughly 80% of which appear only once. The sample taken for sequencing was peripheral blood. All receptors come from a human donor in a cohort sampled during active COVID-19. Each CDR3 is given with its conserved first and last residue. The D gene is left open where the match is weak. Only some rows state a clone size, as once, few, many or a class for expanded clones.

>TRBV4-1|.|TRBJ2-7|.
CASSPEPDGEQYF
TGCGCCAGCAGCCCGGAGCCCGACGGCGAGCAGTACTTC
>TRBV3-1/TRBV3-2|once|TRBJ1-1|.
CASSQADEAFF
TGTGCCAGCAGCCAAGCAGATGAAGCTTTCTTT
>TRBV28|.|TRBJ2-3|TRBD2
CASRTSGSRPDTQYF
TGTGCCAGCAGAACTAGCGGGAGCCGACCAGATACGCAGTATTTT
>TRBV4-3|.|TRBJ1-5|.
CASSQLTGNNQPQHF
TGCGCCAGCAGCCAACTGACAGGCAACAATCAGCCCCAGCATTTT
>TRBV4-2|.|TRBJ2-1|TRBD2
CASSQPLGLGENEQFF
TGTGCCAGCAGCCAACCCCTCGGACTAGGTGAAAATGAGCAGTTCTTC
>TRBV18|.|TRBJ2-7|TRBD1
CASSPTGDPYEQYF
TGTGCCAGCTCACCAACAGGGGACCCCTACGAGCAGTACTTC
>TRBV6-5|few|TRBJ1-2|.
CATQSGTPANYGYTF
TGTGCCACCCAATCGGGGACACCTGCTAACTATGGCTACACCTTC
>TRBV4-3|.|TRBJ1-2|.
CASSQDIDSSYGYTF
TGCGCCAGCAGCCAAGATATAGACAGCAGCTATGGCTACACCTTC
>TRBV13|.|TRBJ1-1|.
CASSIRVLPMNTEAFF
TGTGCCAGCAGCATTCGGGTTCTCCCAATGAACACTGAAGCTTTCTTT
>TRBV30|.|TRBJ2-5|TRBD2
CAWRDSGRYGKTQYF
TGTGCCTGGAGAGACAGCGGGAGGTATGGAAAGACCCAGTACTTC
>TRBV5-1|.|TRBJ2-2|TRBD2
CASSLLADNTGELFF
TGCGCCAGCAGCTTGCTAGCGGACAACACCGGGGAGCTGTTTTTT
>TRBV7-9|.|TRBJ1-2|TRBD1
CASSLKTGGDGYTF
TGTGCCAGCAGCTTAAAGACAGGGGGCGATGGCTACACCTTC
>TRBV30|.|TRBJ2-2|TRBD2
CARKISGTSTGELFF
TGTGCCCGCAAGATTAGCGGGACTAGCACCGGGGAGCTGTTTTTT
>TRBV5-1|.|TRBJ2-7|.
CASSSAYEQYF
TGCGCCAGCAGCTCTGCCTACGAGCAGTACTTC
>TRBV10-3|.|TRBJ2-6|TRBD1
CAIRPGQGSSGANVLTF
TGTGCCATCAGGCCGGGACAGGGATCCTCTGGGGCCAACGTCCTGACTTTC
>TRBV25-1|once|TRBJ1-6|TRBD1
CASSVLQGRNSPLHF
TGTGCCAGCAGTGTTCTACAGGGGAGGAATTCACCCCTCCACTTT
>TRBV28|few|TRBJ1-4|TRBD1
CASSLGGQGVTTNEKLFF
TGTGCCAGCAGTTTAGGGGGACAGGGCGTCACAACTAATGAAAAACTGTTTTTT
>TRBV9|.|TRBJ1-1|.
CASSPGLKNTEAFF
TGTGCCAGCAGCCCGGGACTCAAGAACACTGAAGCTTTCTTT
>TRBV19|.|TRBJ2-3|TRBD2
CASSMYQRGADTQYF
TGTGCCAGTAGTATGTACCAGCGGGGTGCAGATACGCAGTATTTT
>TRBV7-2|.|TRBJ1-2|.
CASSQAVYGYTF
TGTGCCAGCAGCCAAGCCGTCTATGGCTACACCTTC
>TRBV28|.|TRBJ2-7|.
CASSLGTGRKTYEQYF
TGTGCCAGCAGTTTAGGGACTGGAAGAAAAACCTACGAGCAGTACTTC
>TRBV7-6|.|TRBJ2-2|.
CASSFGTADTGELFF
TGTGCCAGCAGCTTTGGAACGGCGGACACCGGGGAGCTGTTTTTT
>TRBV7-2|.|TRBJ1-6|.
CASSSDSPLHF
TGTGCCAGCAGCTCGGATTCACCCCTCCACTTT
>TRBV7-8|.|TRBJ1-2|TRBD1
CASSFATGGDGYTF
TGTGCCAGCAGCTTCGCTACAGGGGGGGATGGCTACACCTTC
>TRBV5-4|.|TRBJ2-6|TRBD1
CASSYVTGGAGANVLTF
TGTGCCAGCAGCTACGTAACAGGGGGCGCTGGGGCCAACGTCCTGACTTTC
>TRBV7-9|.|TRBJ1-1|TRBD1
CASSRGQLNTEAFF
TGTGCCAGCAGCCGGGGACAGTTGAACACTGAAGCTTTCTTT
>TRBV13|.|TRBJ2-2|TRBD2
CASSPSGSPTGELFF
TGTGCCAGCAGTCCTAGCGGGAGTCCCACCGGGGAGCTGTTTTTT
>TRBV28|.|TRBJ2-7|TRBD1
CASSFGQGLAREQYF
TGTGCCAGCAGTTTCGGACAGGGTCTAGCCCGCGAGCAGTACTTC
>TRBV27|.|TRBJ2-7|TRBD1
CARAFRDRTYEQYF
TGTGCCAGGGCCTTTCGGGACAGGACCTACGAGCAGTACTTC
>TRBV24-1|.|TRBJ2-1|TRBD2
CATSDAAGELAGVLNEQFF
TGTGCCACCAGTGATGCGGCTGGGGAACTAGCGGGAGTGTTAAATGAGCAGTTCTTC
>TRBV6-6|.|TRBJ2-1|.
CASSYSTSPNEQFF
TGTGCCAGCAGTTACTCTACTAGCCCCAATGAGCAGTTCTTC
>TRBV2|.|TRBJ1-2|TRBD1
CASSGWDRAGYTF
TGTGCCAGCAGTGGGTGGGACAGGGCTGGCTACACCTTC
>TRBV4-3|.|TRBJ1-3|.
CASSLDKRTNSGNTIYF
TGCGCCAGCAGCCTCGATAAGCGCACCAACTCTGGAAACACCATATATTTT
>TRBV18|.|TRBJ2-7|.
CASSPMTTYEQYF
TGTGCCAGCTCACCCATGACAACCTACGAGCAGTACTTC
>TRBV28|.|TRBJ1-1|.
CAVVEGELFTEAFF
TGTGCCGTTGTTGAGGGGGAATTGTTCACTGAAGCTTTCTTT
>TRBV27|.|TRBJ2-5|TRBD2
CASSFRGGVETQYF
TGTGCCAGCTCTTTCCGGGGAGGGGTGGAGACCCAGTACTTC
>TRBV29-1|.|TRBJ2-1|.
CSVRGAGTGDEQFF
TGCAGCGTGCGCGGCGCTGGGACGGGGGATGAGCAGTTCTTC
>TRBV28|.|TRBJ2-7|TRBD2
CASRGSGRAPEQYF
TGTGCCAGCAGGGGGTCGGGGAGGGCCCCCGAGCAGTACTTC
>TRBV28|.|TRBJ2-7|TRBD1
CASSQGVLSAEQYF
TGTGCCAGCAGTCAGGGGGTCCTCTCGGCCGAGCAGTACTTC
>TRBV7-8|.|TRBJ2-5|TRBD2
CASSLLRGGRGETQYF
TGTGCCAGCAGCTTATTGCGCGGGGGTCGGGGAGAGACCCAGTACTTC
>TRBV18|.|TRBJ2-3|.
CASSPNRDYNTDTQYF
TGTGCCAGCTCACCTAACCGGGATTACAACACAGATACGCAGTATTTT
>TRBV12-5|.|TRBJ2-5|.
CASGLGLRQAQETQYF
TGTGCTAGTGGTTTGGGGCTGCGACAGGCGCAAGAGACCCAGTACTTC
>TRBV9|.|TRBJ1-4|.
CASSVATLATNEKLFF
TGTGCCAGCAGCGTAGCTACCCTTGCAACTAATGAAAAACTGTTTTTT
>TRBV5-1|.|TRBJ2-7|TRBD2
CASSPTISGSIYEQYF
TGCGCCAGCAGCCCCACCATAAGCGGGAGTATTTACGAGCAGTACTTC
>TRBV7-2|.|TRBJ2-7|.
CASSPLSFTYEQYF
TGTGCCAGCAGCCCCCTTAGCTTTACCTACGAGCAGTACTTC
>TRBV6-5|.|TRBJ2-1|TRBD2
CASRLLAGGYNEQFF
TGTGCCAGCAGGCTCCTAGCGGGAGGCTACAATGAGCAGTTCTTC
>TRBV7-9|.|TRBJ2-7|TRBD2
CASSATGGSASEQYF
TGTGCCAGCAGCGCAACGGGCGGGAGTGCAAGCGAGCAGTACTTC
>TRBV7-2|once|TRBJ2-7|TRBD2
CASSLGTSGSFYEQYF
TGTGCCAGCAGCTTGGGGACTAGCGGGAGTTTCTACGAGCAGTACTTC
>TRBV9|.|TRBJ1-2|TRBD1
CASSRDRSYGYTF
TGTGCCAGCAGCCGGGACAGAAGCTATGGCTACACCTTC
>TRBV19|.|TRBJ1-2|TRBD1
CASSTPGQGIGYTF
TGTGCCAGTAGTACCCCGGGACAGGGTATCGGCTACACCTTC
>TRBV7-9|few|TRBJ2-1|TRBD2
CASSAGLAGIFEQFF
TGTGCCAGCAGCGCGGGACTAGCGGGTATTTTCGAGCAGTTCTTC
>TRBV19|.|TRBJ2-2|TRBD2
CASSITVSGRGTGELFF
TGTGCCAGTAGTATAACGGTCAGCGGGAGGGGGACCGGGGAGCTGTTTTTT
>TRBV6-2/TRBV6-3|.|TRBJ2-7|.
CASSPSRGREPPYEQYF
TGTGCCAGCAGTCCATCCCGGGGGCGGGAGCCTCCCTACGAGCAGTACTTC